Listed here is a single TCR beta chain. What it binds is not known. The data derive from a study of T-cell memory formation after mild COVID-19. One entry per CDR3 protein results from TCRdb running MiXCR on the 5' RACE reads. The data contain roughly 250,000 distinct CDR3 sequences, 16% of them singletons. The CDR3 runs 15 residues. Looked up from germline, CDR1 is GTSNPN and CDR2 is SVGIG (reference sequence). Trimming left V 0 bases short and J 5 bases short, with 17 bases between. General study points: Later expanders leaned CD4+, whereas clones that contracted between day 15 and 85 were balanced CD4/CD8.

The clonotype comes from a man aged 18 to 30 who had mild COVID-19 (a few samples of this study predate the infection). Cell type and time point are not known. The specimen was PBMCs or a T cell subset sorted from them (not recorded which). V and J are TRBV30 and TRBJ2-7; weak D call: TRBD1 (5 bases). Here the CDR3 DNA reads TGTGCCTGGAGTGTACCATTGGGCAGGGTCCACGAGCAGTACTTC. It yields the protein CAWSVPLGRVHEQYF.